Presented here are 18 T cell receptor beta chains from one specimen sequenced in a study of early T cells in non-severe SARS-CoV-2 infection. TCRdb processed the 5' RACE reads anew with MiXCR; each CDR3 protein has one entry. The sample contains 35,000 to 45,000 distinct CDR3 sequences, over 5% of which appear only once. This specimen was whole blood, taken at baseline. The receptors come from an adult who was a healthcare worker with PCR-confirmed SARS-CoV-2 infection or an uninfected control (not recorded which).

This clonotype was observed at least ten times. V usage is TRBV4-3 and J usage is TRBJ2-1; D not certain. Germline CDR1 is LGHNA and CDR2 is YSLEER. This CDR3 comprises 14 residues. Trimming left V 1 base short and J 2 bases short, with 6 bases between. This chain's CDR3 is CASSQGKTYNEQFF. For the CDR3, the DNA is TGCGCCAGCAGCCAAGGGAAGACCTACAATGAGCAGTTCTTC.

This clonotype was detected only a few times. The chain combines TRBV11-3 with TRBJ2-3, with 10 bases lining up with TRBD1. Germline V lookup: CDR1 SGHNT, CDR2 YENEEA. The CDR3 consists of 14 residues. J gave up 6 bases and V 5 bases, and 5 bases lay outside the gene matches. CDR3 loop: CASSPRTGGDTQYF. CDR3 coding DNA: TGTGCCAGCAGCCCAAGGACAGGGGGTGATACGCAGTATTTT.

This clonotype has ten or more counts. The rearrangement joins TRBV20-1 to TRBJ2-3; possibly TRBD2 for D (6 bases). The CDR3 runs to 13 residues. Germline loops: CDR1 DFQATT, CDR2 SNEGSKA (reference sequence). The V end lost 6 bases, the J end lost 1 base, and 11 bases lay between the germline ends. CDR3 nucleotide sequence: TGCAGTGCCCCCACGGGAGGCACAGATACGCAGTATTTT. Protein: CSAPTGGTDTQYF.

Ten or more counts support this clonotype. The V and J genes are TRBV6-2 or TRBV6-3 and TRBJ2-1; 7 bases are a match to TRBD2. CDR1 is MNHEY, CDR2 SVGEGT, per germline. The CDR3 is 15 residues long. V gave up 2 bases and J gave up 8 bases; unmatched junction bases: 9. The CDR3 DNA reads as TGTGCCAGCAGTTACCTGGCGGGGGAAGGCGATGAGCAGTTCTTC. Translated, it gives CASSYLAGEGDEQFF.

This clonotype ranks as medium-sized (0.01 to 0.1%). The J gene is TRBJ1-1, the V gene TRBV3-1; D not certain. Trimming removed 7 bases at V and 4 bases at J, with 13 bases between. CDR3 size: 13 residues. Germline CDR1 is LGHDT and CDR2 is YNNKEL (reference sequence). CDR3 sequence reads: CASKGVEGTEAFF. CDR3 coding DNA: TGTGCCAGCAAGGGAGTGGAGGGCACTGAAGCTTTCTTT. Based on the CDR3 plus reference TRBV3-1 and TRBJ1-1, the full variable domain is DTAVSQTPKYLVTQMGNDKSIKCEQNLGHDTMYWYKQDSKKFLKIMFSYNNKELIINETVPNRFSPKSPDKAHLNLHINSLELGDSAVYFCASKGVEGTEAFFGQGTRLTVV.

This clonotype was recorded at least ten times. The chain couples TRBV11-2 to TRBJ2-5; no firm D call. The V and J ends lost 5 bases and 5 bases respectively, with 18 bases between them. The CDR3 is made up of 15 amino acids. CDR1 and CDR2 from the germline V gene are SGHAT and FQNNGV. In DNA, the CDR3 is TGTGCCAGCAGCGCGACGACCCGGAGTTTGGAGACCCAGTACTTC. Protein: CASSATTRSLETQYF.

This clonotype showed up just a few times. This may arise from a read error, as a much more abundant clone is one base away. CDR3 sequence (DNA): TGTGCCATCAGTGAGTCCGTGGAGAGTAGCTATGGCTACACCTTC. Amino acids: CAISESVESSYGYTF. V is TRBV10-3 and J is TRBJ1-2; D not certain. The CDR3 loop spans 15 amino acids. Per germline, CDR1 ENHRY and CDR2 SYGVKD. Trimming took 0 bases from V and 4 from J, leaving 12 bases between them.

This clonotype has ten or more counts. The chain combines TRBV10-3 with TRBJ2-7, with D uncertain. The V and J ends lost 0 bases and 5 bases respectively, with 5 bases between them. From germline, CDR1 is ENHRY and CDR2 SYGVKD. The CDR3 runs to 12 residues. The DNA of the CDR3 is TGTGCCATCAGTGAGTCGGACGACGAGCAGTACGTC. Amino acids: CAISESDDEQYV.

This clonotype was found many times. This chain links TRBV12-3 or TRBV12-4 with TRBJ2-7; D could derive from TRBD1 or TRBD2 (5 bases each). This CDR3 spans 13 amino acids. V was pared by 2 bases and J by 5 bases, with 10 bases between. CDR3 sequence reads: CASSLFEGNEQYV. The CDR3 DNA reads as TGTGCCAGCAGTTTATTTGAGGGGAACGAGCAGTACGTC.

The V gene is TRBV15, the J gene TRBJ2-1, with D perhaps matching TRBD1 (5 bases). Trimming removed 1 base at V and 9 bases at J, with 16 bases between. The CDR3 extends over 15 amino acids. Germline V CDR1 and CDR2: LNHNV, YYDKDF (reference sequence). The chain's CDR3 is CATSRVRTPQGEQFF. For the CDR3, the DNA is TGTGCCACCAGCAGAGTCCGGACCCCTCAGGGTGAGCAGTTCTTC.

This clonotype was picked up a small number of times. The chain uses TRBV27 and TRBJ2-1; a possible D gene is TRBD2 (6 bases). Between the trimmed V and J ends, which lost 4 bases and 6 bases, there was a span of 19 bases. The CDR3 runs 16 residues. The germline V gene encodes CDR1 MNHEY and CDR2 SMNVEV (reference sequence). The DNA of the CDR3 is TGTGCCAGCAGTTCTCAAAGTTGGAGGGAGAGCAATGAGCAGTTCTTC. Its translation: CASSSQSWRESNEQFF.

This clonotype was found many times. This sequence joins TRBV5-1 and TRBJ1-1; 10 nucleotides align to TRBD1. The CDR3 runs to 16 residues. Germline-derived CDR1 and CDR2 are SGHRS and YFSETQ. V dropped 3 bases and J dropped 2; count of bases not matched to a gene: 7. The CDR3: CASSYRQGAANTEAFF. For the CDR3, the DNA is TGCGCCAGCAGCTATCGACAGGGGGCAGCCAACACTGAAGCTTTCTTT.

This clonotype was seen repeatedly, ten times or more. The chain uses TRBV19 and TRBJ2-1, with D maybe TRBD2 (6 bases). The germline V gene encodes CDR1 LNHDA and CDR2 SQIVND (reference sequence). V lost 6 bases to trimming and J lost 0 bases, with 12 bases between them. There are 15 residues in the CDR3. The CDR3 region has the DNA TGTGCCAGTAGAGGAGGAGGGAGCTCCTACAATGAGCAGTTCTTC. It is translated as CASRGGGSSYNEQFF.

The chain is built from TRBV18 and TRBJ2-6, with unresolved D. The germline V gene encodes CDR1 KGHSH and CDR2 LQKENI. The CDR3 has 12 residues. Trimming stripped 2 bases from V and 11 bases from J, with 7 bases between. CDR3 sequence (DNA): TGTGCCAGCTCACCAGAAGTAGACGTCCTGACTTTC. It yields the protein CASSPEVDVLTF.

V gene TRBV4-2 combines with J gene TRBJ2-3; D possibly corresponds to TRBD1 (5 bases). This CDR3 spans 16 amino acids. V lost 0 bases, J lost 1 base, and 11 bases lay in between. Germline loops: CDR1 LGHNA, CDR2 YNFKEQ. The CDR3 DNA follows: TGTGCCAGCAGCCAAGATCGAAGGGGTGGCACAGATACGCAGTATTTT. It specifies CASSQDRRGGTDTQYF.

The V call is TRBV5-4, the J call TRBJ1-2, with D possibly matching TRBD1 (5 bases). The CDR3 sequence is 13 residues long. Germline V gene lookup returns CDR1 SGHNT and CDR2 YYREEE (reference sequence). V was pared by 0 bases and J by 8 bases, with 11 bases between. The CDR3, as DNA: TGTGCCAGCAGCTTGGCGTTAAGGGACGGCTACACCTTC. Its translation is CASSLALRDGYTF.

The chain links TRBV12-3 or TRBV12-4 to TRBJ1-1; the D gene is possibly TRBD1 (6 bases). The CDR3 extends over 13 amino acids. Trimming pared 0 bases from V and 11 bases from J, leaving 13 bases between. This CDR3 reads CASSLAGRGGAFF. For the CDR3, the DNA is TGTGCCAGCAGTTTAGCGGGCAGGGGTGGGGCTTTCTTT.

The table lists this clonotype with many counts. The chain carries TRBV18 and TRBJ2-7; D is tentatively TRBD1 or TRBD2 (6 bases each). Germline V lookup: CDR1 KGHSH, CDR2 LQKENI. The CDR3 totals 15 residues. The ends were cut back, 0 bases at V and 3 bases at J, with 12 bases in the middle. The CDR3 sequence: CASSPPRGLSYEQYF. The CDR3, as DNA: TGTGCCAGCTCACCACCACGGGGGCTTAGCTACGAGCAGTACTTC.